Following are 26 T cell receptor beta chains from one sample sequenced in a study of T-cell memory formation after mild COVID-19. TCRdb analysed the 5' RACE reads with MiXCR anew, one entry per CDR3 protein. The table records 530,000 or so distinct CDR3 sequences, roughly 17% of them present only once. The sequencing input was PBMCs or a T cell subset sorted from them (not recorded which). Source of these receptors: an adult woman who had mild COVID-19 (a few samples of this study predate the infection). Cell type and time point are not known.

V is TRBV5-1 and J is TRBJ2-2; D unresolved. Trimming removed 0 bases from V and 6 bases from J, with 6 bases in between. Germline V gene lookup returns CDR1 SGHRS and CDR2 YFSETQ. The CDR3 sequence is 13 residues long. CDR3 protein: CASSLVSSGELFF. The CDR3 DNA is TGCGCCAGCAGCTTGGTGAGCTCCGGGGAGCTGTTTTTT.

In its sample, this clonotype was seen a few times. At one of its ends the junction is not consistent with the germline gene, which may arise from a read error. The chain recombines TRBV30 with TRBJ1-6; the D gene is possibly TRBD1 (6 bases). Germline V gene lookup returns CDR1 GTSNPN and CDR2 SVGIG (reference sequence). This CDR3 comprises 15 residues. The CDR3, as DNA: TGTGCCTGGGATACTCAGGGGTCCTCTAATTCACCCCTCCACTTT. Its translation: CAWDTQGSSNSPLHF. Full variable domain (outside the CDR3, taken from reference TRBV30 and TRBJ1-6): SQTIHQWPATLVQPVGSPLSLECTVEGTSNPNLYWYRQAAGRGLQLLFYSVGIGQISSEVPQNLSASRPQDRQFILSSKKLLLSDSGFYLCAWDTQGSSNSPLHFGNGTRLTVT.

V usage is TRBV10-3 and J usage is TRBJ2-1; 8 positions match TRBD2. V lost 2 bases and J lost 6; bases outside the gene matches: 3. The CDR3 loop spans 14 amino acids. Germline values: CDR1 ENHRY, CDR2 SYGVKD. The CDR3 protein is CAISEREGSNEQFF. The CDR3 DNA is TGTGCCATCAGTGAGCGGGAGGGATCCAATGAGCAGTTCTTC.

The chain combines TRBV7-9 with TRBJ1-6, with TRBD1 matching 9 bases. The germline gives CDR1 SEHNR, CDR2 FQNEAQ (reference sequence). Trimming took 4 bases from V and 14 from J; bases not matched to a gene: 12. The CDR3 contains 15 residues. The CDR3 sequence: CASSSGTGSSEALHF. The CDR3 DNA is TGTGCCAGCAGCTCTGGGACAGGGTCCTCTGAGGCCCTCCACTTT.

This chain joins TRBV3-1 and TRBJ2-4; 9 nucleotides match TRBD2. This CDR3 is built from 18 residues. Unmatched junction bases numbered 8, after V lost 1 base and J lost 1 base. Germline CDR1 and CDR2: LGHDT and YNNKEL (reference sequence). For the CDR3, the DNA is TGTGCCAGCAGCCAAGGTTTGCAGCGGGGGGTTGCCAAAAACATTCAGTACTTC. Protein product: CASSQGLQRGVAKNIQYF.

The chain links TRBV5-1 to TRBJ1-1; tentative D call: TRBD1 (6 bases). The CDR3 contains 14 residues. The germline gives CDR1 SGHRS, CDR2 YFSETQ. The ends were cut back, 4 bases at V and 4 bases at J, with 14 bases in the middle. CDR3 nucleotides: TGCGCCAGCAGCCCGGACAGCAGGAGCACTGAAGCTTTCTTT. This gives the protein CASSPDSRSTEAFF.

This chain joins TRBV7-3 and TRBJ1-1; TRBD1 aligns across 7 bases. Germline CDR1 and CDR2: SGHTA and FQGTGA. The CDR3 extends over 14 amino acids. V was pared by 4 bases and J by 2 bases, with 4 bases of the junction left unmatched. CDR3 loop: CASSSQGINTEAFF. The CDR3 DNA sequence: TGTGCCAGCAGCTCACAGGGGATTAACACTGAAGCTTTCTTT.

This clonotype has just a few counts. CDR3 DNA sequence: TGTGCCAGCAGTTTGAACAGACTGGACGTTGAGACCCAGTACTTC. Protein product: CASSLNRLDVETQYF. The chain links TRBV12-3 or TRBV12-4 to TRBJ2-5, with D unresolved. The CDR3 contains 15 residues. V was trimmed by 3 bases and J by 5 bases, leaving 16 bases between them.

The CDR3 reads CAISTLGQGVYEQYF. The CDR3 DNA sequence: TGTGCCATCAGTACACTGGGCCAGGGGGTTTACGAGCAGTACTTC. This chain uses TRBV10-3 with TRBJ2-7; 7 positions match TRBD1. CDR1 is ENHRY and CDR2 is SYGVKD in the germline V gene. The CDR3 runs to 15 residues. Trimming removed 5 bases from V and 4 bases from J; junction bases left unmatched: 11.

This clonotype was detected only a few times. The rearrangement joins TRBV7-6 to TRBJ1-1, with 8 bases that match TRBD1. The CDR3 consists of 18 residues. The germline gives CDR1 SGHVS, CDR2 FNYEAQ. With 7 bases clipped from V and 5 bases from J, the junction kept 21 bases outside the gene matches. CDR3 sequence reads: CASTIGMFRGRGETEAFF. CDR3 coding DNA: TGTGCCAGCACTATAGGGATGTTCAGGGGGCGCGGGGAAACTGAAGCTTTCTTT. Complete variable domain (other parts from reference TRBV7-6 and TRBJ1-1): GAGVSQSPRYKVTKRGQDVALRCDPISGHVSLYWYRQALGQGPEFLTYFNYEAQQDKSGLPNDRFSAERPEGSISTLTIQRTEQRDSAMYRCASTIGMFRGRGETEAFFGQGTRLTVV.

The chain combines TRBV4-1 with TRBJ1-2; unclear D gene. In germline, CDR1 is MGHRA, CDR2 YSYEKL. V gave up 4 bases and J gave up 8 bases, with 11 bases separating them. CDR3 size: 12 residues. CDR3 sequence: CASSLVGQGYTF. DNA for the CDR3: TGCGCCAGCAGCCTCGTAGGCCAAGGCTACACCTTC.

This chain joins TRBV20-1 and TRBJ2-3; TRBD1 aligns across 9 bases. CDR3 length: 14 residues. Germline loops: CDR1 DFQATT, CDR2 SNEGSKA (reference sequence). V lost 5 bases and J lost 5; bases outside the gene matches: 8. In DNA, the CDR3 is TGCAGTGCTTCCGACGGACAGGGGTTAGATACGCAGTATTTT. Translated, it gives CSASDGQGLDTQYF.

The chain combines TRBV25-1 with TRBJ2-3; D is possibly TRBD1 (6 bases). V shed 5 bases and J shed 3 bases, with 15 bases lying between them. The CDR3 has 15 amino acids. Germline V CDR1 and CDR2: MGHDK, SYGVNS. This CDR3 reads CASSKQGQGTDTQYF. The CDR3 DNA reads TGTGCCAGCAGTAAACAGGGCCAAGGGACAGATACGCAGTATTTT. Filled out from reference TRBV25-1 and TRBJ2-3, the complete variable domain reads EADIYQTPRYLVIGTGKKITLECSQTMGHDKMYWYQQDPGMELHLIHYSYGVNSTEKGDLSSESTVSRIRTEHFPLTLESARPSHTSQYLCASSKQGQGTDTQYFGPGTRLTVL.

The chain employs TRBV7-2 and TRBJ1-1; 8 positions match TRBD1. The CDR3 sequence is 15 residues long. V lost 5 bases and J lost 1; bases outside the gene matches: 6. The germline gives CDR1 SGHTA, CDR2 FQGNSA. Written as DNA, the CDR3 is TGTGCCAGCAGCGGGCGGACAGGGTCGAACACTGAAGCTTTCTTT. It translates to CASSGRTGSNTEAFF.

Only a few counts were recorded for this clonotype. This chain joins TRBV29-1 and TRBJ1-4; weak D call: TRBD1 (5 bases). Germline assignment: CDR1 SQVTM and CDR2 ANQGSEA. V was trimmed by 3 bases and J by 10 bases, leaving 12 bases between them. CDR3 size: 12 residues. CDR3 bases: TGCAGCGTTGAGAGACAGCCTGGAAAACTGTTTTTT. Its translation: CSVERQPGKLFF.

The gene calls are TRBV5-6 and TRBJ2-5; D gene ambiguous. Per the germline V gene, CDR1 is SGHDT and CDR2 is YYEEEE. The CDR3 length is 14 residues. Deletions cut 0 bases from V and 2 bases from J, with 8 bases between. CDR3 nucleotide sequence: TGTGCCAGCAGCTTGGTGCTGGGGCAAGAGACCCAGTACTTC. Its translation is CASSLVLGQETQYF.

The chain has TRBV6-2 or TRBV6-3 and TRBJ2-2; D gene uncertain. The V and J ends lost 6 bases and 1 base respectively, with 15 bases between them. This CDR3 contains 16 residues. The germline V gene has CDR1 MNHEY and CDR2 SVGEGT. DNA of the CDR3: TGTGCCAGCAGAGGATCGGGCTACTTGAACACCGGGGAGCTGTTTTTT. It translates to CASRGSGYLNTGELFF.

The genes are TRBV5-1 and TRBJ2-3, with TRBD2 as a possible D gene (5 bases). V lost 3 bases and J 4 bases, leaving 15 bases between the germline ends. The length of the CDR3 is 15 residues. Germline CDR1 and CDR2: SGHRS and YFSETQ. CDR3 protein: CASSYQLRVSDTQYF. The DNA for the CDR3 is TGCGCCAGCAGCTACCAACTGCGGGTATCAGATACGCAGTATTTT.

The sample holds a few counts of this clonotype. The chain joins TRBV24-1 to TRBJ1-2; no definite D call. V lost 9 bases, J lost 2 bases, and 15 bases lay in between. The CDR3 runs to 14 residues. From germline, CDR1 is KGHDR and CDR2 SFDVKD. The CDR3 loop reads CATAPLTGNYGYTF. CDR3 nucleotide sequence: TGTGCCACCGCACCCCTGACTGGGAACTATGGCTACACCTTC.

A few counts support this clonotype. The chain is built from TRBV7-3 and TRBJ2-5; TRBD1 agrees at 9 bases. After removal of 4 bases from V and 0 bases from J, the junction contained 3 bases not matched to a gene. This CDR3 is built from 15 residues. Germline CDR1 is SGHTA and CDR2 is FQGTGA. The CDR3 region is CASSSGQGNQETQYF. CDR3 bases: TGTGCCAGCAGCTCGGGACAGGGAAACCAAGAGACCCAGTACTTC.

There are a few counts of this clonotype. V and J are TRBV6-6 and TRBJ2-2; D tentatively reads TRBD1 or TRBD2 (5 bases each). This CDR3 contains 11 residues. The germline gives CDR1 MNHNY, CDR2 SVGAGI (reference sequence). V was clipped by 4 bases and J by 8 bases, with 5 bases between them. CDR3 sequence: CASSWGGELFF. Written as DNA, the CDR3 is TGTGCCAGCAGTTGGGGGGGGGAGCTGTTTTTT.

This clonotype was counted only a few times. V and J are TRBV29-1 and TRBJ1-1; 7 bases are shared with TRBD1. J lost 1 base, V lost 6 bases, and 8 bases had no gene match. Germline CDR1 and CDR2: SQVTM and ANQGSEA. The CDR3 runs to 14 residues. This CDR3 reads CSVKGRGENTEAFF. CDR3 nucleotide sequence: TGCAGCGTAAAAGGCAGGGGGGAGAACACTGAAGCTTTCTTT.

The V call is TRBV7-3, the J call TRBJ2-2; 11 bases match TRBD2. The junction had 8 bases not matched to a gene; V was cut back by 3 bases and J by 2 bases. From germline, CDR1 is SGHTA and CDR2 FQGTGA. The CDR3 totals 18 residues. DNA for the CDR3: TGTGCCAGCAGCTTCAGGGGGACTAGCGGCACCAACACCGGGGAGCTGTTTTTT. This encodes CASSFRGTSGTNTGELFF.

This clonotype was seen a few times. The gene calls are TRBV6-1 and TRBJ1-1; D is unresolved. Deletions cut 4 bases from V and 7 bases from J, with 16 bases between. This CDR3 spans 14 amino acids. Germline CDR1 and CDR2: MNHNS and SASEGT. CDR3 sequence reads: CASSGTGVWGEAFF. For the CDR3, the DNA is TGTGCCAGCAGTGGAACTGGGGTGTGGGGTGAAGCTTTCTTT.

CDR3 coding DNA: TGCGCCAGCAGCCAAGATAGGGGCGGGGGGATCGGTTACGAGCAGTACTTC. Residues: CASSQDRGGGIGYEQYF. V is TRBV4-3 and J is TRBJ2-7, with TRBD2 matching 8 bases. Germline CDR1 is LGHNA and CDR2 is YSLEER. V dropped 0 bases and J dropped 4; count of bases not matched to a gene: 11. The length of the CDR3 is 17 residues.

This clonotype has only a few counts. CDR3 nucleotide sequence: TGTGCCAGCTCACCACCAACTAGCGGGGGGGCCCGGAATGAGCAGTTCTTC. Its protein product is CASSPPTSGGARNEQFF. The chain employs TRBV18 and TRBJ2-1, with 13 bases aligning to TRBD2. The V and J ends lost 0 bases and 7 bases, in that order; junction bases with no gene match: 6. This CDR3 contains 17 residues. CDR1 is KGHSH, CDR2 LQKENI, per germline.